This T cell receptor (beta chain) was identified in a study of blood T cell repertoires in COVID-19 (TCRdb year 2020). A note on the overall study: Samples covering the acute and convalescent phases of COVID-19 were provided by collaborators in the United States, Italy and Spain. Deeply sampled blood TCRbeta repertoires from subjects exposed to, actively infected with, or recovered from COVID-19 were included in the dataset. Where available, HLA class I and class II types were obtained from metadata supplied by the sample provider rather than from assay-based typing. Samples were obtained from the ongoing ImmuneRACE study (first 160 participants) and from about 1,300 subjects provided by 6 global collaborators. The material from the prospective study consisted of cDNA or gDNA derived from T cells, B-cell-depleted T cells, or PBMCs. The repertoires were released in a freely available public database meant as a resource for research on the immune response to SARS-CoV-2. Sample metadata almost always included a de-identified subject ID, COVID-19 status, age in years and sex.

Unmatched junction bases come to 4, with V trimmed by 3 bases and J by 4 bases. Taken from cysteine to phenylalanine, the CDR3 has 15 residues. Left in the record is the CDR3 DNA by itself, 45 bases read in frame from the first base. The germline V gene encodes CDR1 SGDLS and CDR2 YYNGEE. The paper as a whole reports these results and caveats: The quantity of clinical and demographic metadata differed by source and by participant and was supplied without curation.

TCRbeta CDR3 regions were amplified from genomic DNA by means of the immunoSEQ Assay, a bias-controlled multiplex PCR. Per the authors' processing: The number of nucleated cells in each sample was estimated by amplification of reference gene primers within the assay. Sequence reads were collapsed and filtered to measure the absolute abundance of every unique TCRbeta CDR3 rearrangement. For each sample, productive Simpson clonality was calculated as the square root of Simpson's diversity index over productive rearrangements. The table comes from immuneACCESS by way of TCRdb, which keeps in-frame sequences with V and J called. Part of the clones is missing from these tables; in studies checked, under half for an unresolved V gene and the rest for unknown reasons. Clone size and V and J calls were adopted from that table, with D and trimming inferred from the DNA. The sample records some 46,000 clones, 83% of which are singletons. Clones ranked in the top ten supply around 7.4% of the sample.

With respect to this clone: The antigen it recognizes is unknown. It has no much larger one-base neighbor in the sample; base qualities were not kept.

Whole blood was collected in K2EDTA tubes by collaborating institutions according to the institutions' own protocols. For TCRbeta analysis, collaborator samples were shipped as frozen whole blood, as isolated PBMCs, or as DNA extracted from either sample type. This receptor was taken from a man aged 55 to 69 with active COVID-19. Here the chain combines TRBV9 and TRBJ2-1, and 10 junction bases match TRBD2. Sequencing was done on a sample of peripheral blood. CDR3 sequence: CASSGAGGVYNEQFF. The DNA is TGTGCCAGCAGCGGAGCGGGAGGGGTATACAATGAGCAGTTCTTC.